Presented here are 18 T cell receptor beta chains from one specimen sequenced in a study of metastatic and nonmetastatic thyroid tumors. TCRdb re-called the PCR reads via MiXCR. Of 70,000 or so clones in the sample, approximately 14% were seen once. Nobody among the patients had been given any treatment before thyroid surgery. The sample was blood. These receptor sequences come from a male donor with papillary thyroid cancer or a benign thyroid nodule (not recorded which). Some clones in this sample may be carry-over from other donors' samples.

The chain employs TRBV15 and TRBJ1-2; 7 nucleotides line up with TRBD1. The germline V gene encodes CDR1 LNHNV and CDR2 YYDKDF (reference sequence). The CDR3 totals 15 residues. With V trimmed by 2 bases and J by 8 bases, 11 bases remained unmatched. The chain's CDR3 is CATSRYHRDSQGYTF. CDR3 sequence (DNA): TGTGCCACCAGCAGATATCACCGGGACAGTCAGGGCTACACCTTC.

This clone was picked up many times. V usage is TRBV10-3 and J usage is TRBJ2-1; D remains ambiguous. V was shortened by 5 bases and J by 3 bases, with 5 bases between the two germline ends. Germline V gives CDR1 ENHRY, CDR2 SYGVKD. The CDR3 sequence is 12 residues long. As DNA, the CDR3 is TGTGCCATCAGTTCCGACTACAATGAGCAGTTCTTC. This translates into CAISSDYNEQFF.

V usage is TRBV6-5 and J usage is TRBJ1-2; TRBD1 might be the D (5 bases). Looked up from germline, CDR1 is MNHEY and CDR2 is SVGAGI. This CDR3 has 13 amino acids. V lost 5 bases, J lost 4 bases, and 11 bases lay in between. CDR3 nucleotides: TGTGCCAGCAGTCTCGACAGAACCTATGGCTACACCTTC. Translating gives CASSLDRTYGYTF.

This clone was observed at least ten times. V and J are TRBV7-2 and TRBJ2-3, with 7 bases matching TRBD2. Germline-derived CDR1 and CDR2 are SGHTA and FQGNSA. This CDR3 is built from 14 residues. With 2 bases clipped from V and 1 base from J, the junction kept 0 bases outside the gene matches. CDR3: CASSLLAGTDTQYF. The CDR3 DNA reads as TGTGCCAGCAGCTTACTAGCGGGCACAGATACGCAGTATTTT.

In this sample, this clone turned up many times. The chain couples TRBV11-2 to TRBJ1-1; D possibly corresponds to TRBD1 (5 bases). This CDR3 is 14 amino acids long. From germline, CDR1 is SGHAT and CDR2 FQNNGV. Trimming cost V 1 base and J 5 bases, with 11 bases left between them. The CDR3 protein is CASSLGGTGTEAFF. CDR3 bases: TGTGCCAGCAGCTTAGGCGGGACGGGGACTGAAGCTTTCTTT.

This clone was recorded many times. The chain links TRBV4-2 to TRBJ2-2, with D unresolved. Trimming took 3 bases from V and 1 from J, leaving 12 bases between them. The CDR3 length is 16 residues. CDR1 is LGHNA and CDR2 is YNFKEQ in the germline V gene. The CDR3 region is CASSHETVLNTGELFF. CDR3 nucleotides: TGTGCCAGCAGCCACGAAACCGTCTTGAACACCGGGGAGCTGTTTTTT.

Details on this clone: The junction shows a germline mismatch at one end, possibly a read error. The chain joins TRBV28 to TRBJ1-5; 7 bases agree with TRBD1. CDR1 is MDHEN and CDR2 is SYDVKM in the germline V gene. This CDR3 region has 16 residues. This chain's CDR3 is CASILSLDRHSQPQHF. CDR3 nucleotide sequence: TGTGCCAGCATTTTAAGTTTGGACAGGCATAGTCAGCCCCAGCATTTT.

The rearrangement uses TRBV5-1 and TRBJ1-4; perhaps TRBD1 as D (5 bases). Deletions cut 4 bases from V and 8 bases from J, with 12 bases between. The CDR3 has 13 amino acids. From germline, CDR1 is SGHRS and CDR2 YFSETQ. The CDR3 region has the DNA TGCGCCAGCAGCCTCCCGACAGCCGAAAAACTGTTTTTT. Protein sequence: CASSLPTAEKLFF.

This clone appeared many times. V is TRBV20-1 and J is TRBJ2-1; the match to TRBD2 covers 8 bases. This CDR3 is 14 amino acids long. Germline CDR1 and CDR2: DFQATT and SNEGSKA (reference sequence). With V trimmed by 5 bases and J by 10 bases, 13 bases remained unmatched. CDR3 DNA: TGCAGTGCTGAGCCGGCGGGAGGCAAGAGGGAGCAGTTCTTC. Its protein is CSAEPAGGKREQFF.

Of note for this clone: A much more abundant neighbour one base away suggests this may be a read error. The chain recombines TRBV5-4 with TRBJ1-2; D not certain. CDR1 is SGHNT, CDR2 YYREEE, per germline (reference sequence). V dropped 7 bases and J dropped 3 bases, with 13 bases sitting between them. The CDR3 runs to 13 residues. CDR3 in amino acids: CASQLGSHYGYTF. DNA of the CDR3: TGTGCCAGCCAACTAGGGAGCCACTATGGCTACACCTTC.

This clone was recorded many times. The chain has TRBV7-9 and TRBJ1-1; D ambiguous. Germline loops: CDR1 SEHNR, CDR2 FQNEAQ (reference sequence). The CDR3 extends over 14 amino acids. V was clipped by 7 bases and J by 0 bases, with 12 bases between them. As DNA, the CDR3 is TGTGCCAGCAATGACGCAGGACTGAACACTGAAGCTTTCTTT. Its protein is CASNDAGLNTEAFF.

This clone was detected many times. V gene TRBV13 combines with J gene TRBJ2-7, with D uncertain. The CDR3 is 13 amino acids. Per the germline V gene, CDR1 is PRHDT and CDR2 is FYEKMQ (reference sequence). The V end was cut by 2 bases, the J end by 0 bases, with 5 bases between. CDR3 in amino acids: CASSLKVSYEQYF. The CDR3 DNA follows: TGTGCCAGCAGCTTAAAGGTCTCCTACGAGCAGTACTTC.

This clone was seen a few times. CDR3 sequence: CASTPDYGYTF. The CDR3 bases are TGTGCCAGTACCCCGGACTATGGCTACACCTTC. The chain uses TRBV19 and TRBJ1-2; no clear D. V dropped 7 bases and J dropped 3 bases, with 6 bases sitting between them. The CDR3 consists of 11 residues. In germline, CDR1 is LNHDA, CDR2 SQIVND (reference sequence).

As regards this clone: This may stem from a read error, because a much larger clone lies one nucleotide away. This same CDR3 is encoded by further DNA sequences in the sample. The V gene is TRBV18, the J gene TRBJ1-1; TRBD1 might be the D (6 bases). Trimming removed 0 bases from V and 6 bases from J, with 14 bases in between. Germline V gives CDR1 KGHSH, CDR2 LQKENI. The CDR3 runs to 15 residues. For the CDR3, the DNA is TGTGCCAGCTCACCACCTCGGGGACATGTGGCTGAAGCTTTCTTT. This sequence encodes CASSPPRGHVAEAFF. The full variable domain, with the rest looked up from reference TRBV18 and TRBJ1-1, is NAGVMQNPRHLVRRRGQEARLRCSPMKGHSHVYWYRQLPEEGLKFMVYLQKENIIDESGMPKERFSAEFPKEGPSILRIQQVVRGDSAAYFCASSPPRGHVAEAFFGQGTRLTVV.

Comment on this clone: It may be a read error: a sequence one base away is much more abundant. The rearrangement uses TRBV20-1 and TRBJ2-5; D is ambiguous. There are 10 residues in the CDR3. V gave up 6 bases and J gave up 6 bases, with 8 bases separating them. CDR1 and CDR2 (germline): DFQATT, SNEGSKA (reference sequence). The CDR3 nucleotides read TGCAGTGCCCTGAGCCAGACCCAGTACTTC. As protein: CSALSQTQYF.

This clone was observed at least ten times. The chain couples TRBV10-3 to TRBJ1-1; D remains ambiguous. Trimming removed 6 bases from V and 1 base from J, with 3 bases in between. The CDR3 covers 11 residues. Germline V gene sequence: CDR1 ENHRY, CDR2 SYGVKD. The CDR3 sequence is CAIRQNTEAFF. In DNA form, the CDR3 reads TGTGCCATCAGGCAGAACACTGAAGCTTTCTTT.

This rearrangement joins TRBV27 to TRBJ1-5; D is ambiguous. Germline CDR1 is MNHEY and CDR2 is SMNVEV (reference sequence). The CDR3 sequence is 15 residues long. V lost 2 bases, J lost 2 bases, and 10 bases lay in between. In DNA, the CDR3 is TGTGCCAGCAGTTTAAAGCGGGGAGGCAATCAGCCCCAGCATTTT. This encodes CASSLKRGGNQPQHF.

The chain recombines TRBV27 with TRBJ2-1, with D possibly TRBD2 on 6 matching bases. This CDR3 has 17 amino acids. Germline V gene lookup returns CDR1 MNHEY and CDR2 SMNVEV (reference sequence). The V and J ends lost 4 bases and 4 bases respectively, with 20 bases between them. The DNA for the CDR3 is TGTGCCAGCAGTTCGTCGGCGGGACCCCCGCCTTACAATGAGCAGTTCTTC. Translated, it gives CASSSSAGPPPYNEQFF.